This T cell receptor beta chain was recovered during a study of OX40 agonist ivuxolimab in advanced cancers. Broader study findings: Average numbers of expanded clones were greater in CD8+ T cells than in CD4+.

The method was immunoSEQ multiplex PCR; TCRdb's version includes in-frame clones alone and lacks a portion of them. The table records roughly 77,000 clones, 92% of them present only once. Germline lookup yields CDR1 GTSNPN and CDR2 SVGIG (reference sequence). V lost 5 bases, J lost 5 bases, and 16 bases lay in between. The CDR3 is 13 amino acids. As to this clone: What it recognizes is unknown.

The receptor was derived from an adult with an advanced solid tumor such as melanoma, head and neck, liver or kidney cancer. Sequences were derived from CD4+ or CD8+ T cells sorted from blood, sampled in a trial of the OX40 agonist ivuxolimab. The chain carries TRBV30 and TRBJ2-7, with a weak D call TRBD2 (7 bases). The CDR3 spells CAWSGGRINEQYF. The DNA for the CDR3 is TGTGCCTGGTCCGGGGGGCGGATAAACGAGCAGTACTTC.